The rows below give T cell receptor beta chains drawn from one sample of a study of Graves' ophthalmopathy and Graves' hyperthyroidism. TCRdb re-called the multiplex PCR reads through MiXCR, storing one row per CDR3 protein. Here the sample spans 170,000 or so distinct CDR3 sequences, 30% to 45% being singletons. The specimen was peripheral blood. Receptor source: a woman aged 40 to 50 with Graves' ophthalmopathy. The CDR3 runs from the conserved cysteine through the conserved F or W. The D gene is left open where the match is weak. Only part of the rows carry a size: once, few, many, or a class if the clone is expanded.

j_gene,d_gene,abundance,v_gene,CDR3nt,CDR3aa
TRBJ1-6,TRBD1,many,TRBV28,TGTGCCGCGTGGGGGGGACAGGGGATACCCCTCCACTTT,CAAWGGQGIPLHF
TRBJ1-2,TRBD1,-,TRBV19,TGTGCCAGTAGTATCCGGGACAGGGTTCCTCCTAACTATGGCTACACCTTC,CASSIRDRVPPNYGYTF
TRBJ1-2,-,-,TRBV6-5,TGTGCCAGCAGTTACTCGACGCAGCCCGACTATGGCTACACCTTC,CASSYSTQPDYGYTF
TRBJ2-2,TRBD2,many,TRBV7-2,TGTGCCAGCAGCTCGAGCGGGACTAGCGTGGCCGGGGAGCTGTTTTTT,CASSSSGTSVAGELFF
TRBJ2-6,-,many,TRBV27,TGTGCCAGCAGTTTACGGGGTAGAACTGGGGCCAACGTCCTGACTTTC,CASSLRGRTGANVLTF
TRBJ1-1,TRBD1,many,TRBV6-2/TRBV6-3,TGTGCCAGCCACTGGGACAGGCAAGCTTTCTTT,CASHWDRQAFF
TRBJ2-7,-,-,TRBV12-3/TRBV12-4,TGTGCCAGCAGTCCTAATGTAAAGGGCGAGCAGTACTTC,CASSPNVKGEQYF
TRBJ2-2,-,many,TRBV6-2/TRBV6-3,TGTGCCAGCAGTTACTCGATCCTATGGGAGCTGTTTTTT,CASSYSILWELFF
TRBJ2-7,TRBD2,-,TRBV6-1,TGTGCCAGCAGTCTAGCGGGAGGGCCCTACGAGCGGTACTTC,CASSLAGGPYERYF
TRBJ1-1,-,many,TRBV12-3/TRBV12-4,TGTGCCAGCAGTTTAGAGGGGAACACTGAAGCTTTCTTT,CASSLEGNTEAFF
TRBJ2-4,TRBD1,many,TRBV2,TGTGCCAGCAGTGAAAAGGGGGCCGGCAAAAACATTCAGTACTTC,CASSEKGAGKNIQYF
TRBJ2-7,-,many,TRBV7-9,TGTGCCAGCAGCTTAGGACAGACTCCCTACGAGCAGTACTTC,CASSLGQTPYEQYF
TRBJ2-7,TRBD2,-,TRBV7-2,TGTGCCAGCAGCGTTAGCGGCGGGGGGTCCTACGAGCAGTACTTC,CASSVSGGGSYEQYF
TRBJ1-6,-,many,TRBV28,TGTGCCAGCAGTTACCTGGCAGGCGGATGGAATTCACCCCTCCACTTT,CASSYLAGGWNSPLHF
TRBJ2-5,TRBD2,-,TRBV2,TGTGCCAGCAGTGCTTCTTTAGGACTAGCGGGAGGGCGAGAGACCCAGTACTTC,CASSASLGLAGGRETQYF
TRBJ2-7,-,many,TRBV4-1,TGCGCCAGCAGCCAAGCAGGCTCTCTAAGCTACGAGCAGTACTTC,CASSQAGSLSYEQYF
TRBJ2-2,-,many,TRBV6-5,TGTGCCAGCAGAATTCCCGGGGCCGAGAACACCGGGGAGCTGTTTTTT,CASRIPGAENTGELFF
TRBJ2-7,TRBD2,many,TRBV19,TGTGCCAGTAGTATCGCTAGCGGTGCCTCCTACGAGCAGTACTTC,CASSIASGASYEQYF